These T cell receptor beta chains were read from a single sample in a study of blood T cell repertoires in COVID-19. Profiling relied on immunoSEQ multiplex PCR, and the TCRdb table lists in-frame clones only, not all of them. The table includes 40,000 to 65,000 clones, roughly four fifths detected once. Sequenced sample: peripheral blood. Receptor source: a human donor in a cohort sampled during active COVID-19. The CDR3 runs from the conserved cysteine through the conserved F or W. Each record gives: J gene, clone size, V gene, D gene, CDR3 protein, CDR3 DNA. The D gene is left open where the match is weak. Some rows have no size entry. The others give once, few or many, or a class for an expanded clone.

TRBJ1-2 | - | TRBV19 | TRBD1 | CASSRQGLLRNYGYTF | TGTGCCAGTAGCCGACAGGGACTTTTGAGAAACTATGGCTACACCTTC
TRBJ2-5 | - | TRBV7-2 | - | CASSFLGERGETQYF | TGTGCCAGCAGCTTTCTCGGGGAACGGGGGGAGACCCAGTACTTC
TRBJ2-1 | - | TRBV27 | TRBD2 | CASSSSGGAYNEQFF | TGTGCCAGCAGTTCTAGCGGGGGGGCCTACAATGAGCAGTTCTTC
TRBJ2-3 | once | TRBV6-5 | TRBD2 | CASRPLAGSTDTQYF | TGTGCCAGCAGGCCACTAGCGGGAAGCACAGATACGCAGTATTTT
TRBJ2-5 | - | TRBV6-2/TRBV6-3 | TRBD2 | CASSYPFSGGRQETQYF | TGTGCCAGCAGTTACCCCTTTAGCGGGGGGCGCCAAGAGACCCAGTACTTC
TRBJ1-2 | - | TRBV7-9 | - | CASSLGANYGYTF | TGTGCCAGCAGCTTAGGCGCTAACTATGGCTACACCTTC
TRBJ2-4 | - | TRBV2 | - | CASSYRTLENIQYF | TGTGCCAGCAGCTACCGGACACTTGAAAACATTCAGTACTTC
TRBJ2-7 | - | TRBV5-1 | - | CASSLQLGRAAYEQYF | TGCGCCAGCAGCTTGCAGCTCGGCAGGGCGGCCTACGAGCAGTACTTC
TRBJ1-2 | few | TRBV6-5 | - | CASSPRAGGYTF | TGTGCCAGCAGCCCCCGGGCGGGTGGCTACACCTTC
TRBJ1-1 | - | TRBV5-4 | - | CASSLVGGEAFF | TGTGCCAGCAGCCTCGTAGGGGGTGAAGCTTTCTTT
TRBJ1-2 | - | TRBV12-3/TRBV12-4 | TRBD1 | CASSQDRGRYTF | TGTGCCAGCAGTCAGGACAGGGGGCGATACACCTTC
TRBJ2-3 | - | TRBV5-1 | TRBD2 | CASRTAGADTQYF | TGCGCCAGCAGAACAGCGGGAGCAGATACGCAGTATTTT
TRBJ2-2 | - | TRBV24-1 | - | CATSGALSGELFF | TGTGCCACCAGTGGCGCCCTTTCTGGGGAGCTGTTTTTT
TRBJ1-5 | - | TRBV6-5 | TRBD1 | CASTQGAGTQPQHF | TGTGCCAGCACCCAGGGGGCAGGGACTCAGCCCCAGCATTTT
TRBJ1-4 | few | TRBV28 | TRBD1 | CASSRQGLKGKLFF | TGTGCCAGCAGTCGACAGGGCCTTAAGGGAAAACTGTTTTTT
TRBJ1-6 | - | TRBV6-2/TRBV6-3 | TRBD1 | CASSRQGANSPLHF | TGTGCCAGCAGTCGACAGGGGGCTAATTCACCCCTCCACTTT
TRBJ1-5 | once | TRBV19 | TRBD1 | CASTFDRGFGNQPQHF | TGTGCCAGTACGTTCGACAGGGGGTTCGGCAATCAGCCCCAGCATTTT